This TCR beta chain originates from a study of blood T cell repertoires in COVID-19. Overall study: Nucleic acid was either cDNA or gDNA, and it came from T cells, B-cell-depleted T cells, or PBMCs.

The study assigned cohorts using participant-reported clinical history. Recovered participants had two consecutive negative NP/OP PCR tests, healthcare professional clearance, or symptom resolution. Original processing notes: Scientists estimated how many nucleated cells there were by amplifying reference gene primers. Libraries were prepared by immunoSEQ multiplex PCR; TCRdb keeps only in-frame clonotypes and omits some of them. From that table come the V and J calls and clone size; the DNA was used to work out D and trimming. The data contain roughly 230,000 clones, about 80% of them singletons. The sample was PBMCs or T cells enriched from blood (not recorded which). The receptor's source is a man aged 50 to 60 who had recovered from COVID-19.

The chain's CDR3 is CASTLASGRGTDTQYF. The CDR3 nucleotides are TGTGCCAGCACATTGGCTAGCGGGAGAGGCACAGATACGCAGTATTTT. V and J are TRBV9 and TRBJ2-3, with 10 bases matching TRBD2. The CDR3 contains 16 residues. V trimming: 6 bases; J trimming: 1 base; junction bases outside the gene matches: 8. Germline loops: CDR1 SGDLS, CDR2 YYNGEE. The variable domain in full, with the rest retrieved from reference TRBV9 and TRBJ2-3, is DSGVTQTPKHLITATGQRVTLRCSPRSGDLSVYWYQQSLDQGLQFLIQYYNGEERAKGNILERFSAQQFPDLHSELNLSSLELGDSALYFCASTLASGRGTDTQYFGPGTRLTVL.